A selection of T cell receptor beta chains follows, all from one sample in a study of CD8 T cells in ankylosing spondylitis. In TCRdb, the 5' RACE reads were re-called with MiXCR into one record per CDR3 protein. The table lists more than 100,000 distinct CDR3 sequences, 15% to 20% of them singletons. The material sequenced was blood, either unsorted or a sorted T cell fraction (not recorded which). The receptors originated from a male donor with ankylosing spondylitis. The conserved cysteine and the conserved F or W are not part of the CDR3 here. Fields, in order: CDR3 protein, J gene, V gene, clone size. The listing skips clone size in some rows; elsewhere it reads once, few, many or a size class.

ASRSHPLSQTQY	TRBJ2-5	TRBV28	NA
SARVYGGPGELF	TRBJ2-2	TRBV20-1	NA
ASSLGTSVYNEQF	TRBJ2-1	TRBV6-1	NA
ASSFGAQTYEQY	TRBJ2-7	TRBV11-2	NA
ASRDRPGSNEKLF	TRBJ1-4	TRBV10-2	NA
ASSPYLHGTDTQY	TRBJ2-3	TRBV4-1	NA
ATSRDLRGRGQPQH	TRBJ1-5	TRBV15	few
ASTEAYSGNTIY	TRBJ1-3	TRBV6-2/TRBV6-3	NA
ASSFSAHKGPSYNEQF	TRBJ2-1	TRBV11-1	few
ASSLEADLGGEQF	TRBJ2-1	TRBV7-3	few
ASSFWQGSPNEQF	TRBJ2-1	TRBV12-3/TRBV12-4	NA
ASSPTSGTEAF	TRBJ1-1	TRBV5-1	NA
ASRRHNEQF	TRBJ2-1	TRBV27	few
SVQGGANTGELF	TRBJ2-2	TRBV29-1	many
ATSPGTGSYEQY	TRBJ2-7	TRBV15	NA
ASSPDRIHTLAKNIQY	TRBJ2-4	TRBV28	many
SAPPRGGRVETQY	TRBJ2-5	TRBV20-1	NA